The sequence of this TCR beta chain was determined in a study of identical twins' blood T cells. Study-wide points: Shared environment remains a possible cause of twin similarity.

One entry per CDR3 protein results from TCRdb running MiXCR on the 5' RACE reads. This table holds a few hundred thousand distinct CDR3 sequences, 25% to 35% found once. Comment on this clonotype: The antigen remains undetermined.

V lost 0 bases and J 9 bases, leaving 12 bases between the germline ends. The germline gives CDR1 DFQATT, CDR2 SNEGSKA (reference sequence). This CDR3 has 13 residues. The source is a woman aged 18-55 years in good health. The material sequenced was PBMCs. The chain couples TRBV20-1 to TRBJ2-1, with D possibly matching TRBD2 (6 bases). CDR3 bases: TGCAGTGCTAGAGAAGGCGGGGCAATTGAGCAGTTCTTC. The encoded protein is CSAREGGAIEQFF.